The clone carrying this T cell receptor (beta chain) was seen only a few times. V gave up 10 bases and J gave up 1 base; unmatched junction bases: 5. This CDR3 spans 15 amino acids. Germline values: CDR1 ENHRY, CDR2 SYGVKD. TCRdb keeps only in-frame clones here, not all; method: immunoSEQ multiplex PCR. The sample shows 350,000 to 450,000 clones, about 88% of them seen only once. The data are from a study of Ad26.COV2.S vaccination and SARS-CoV-2 variants. Treatment: over 15 received Ad26.COV2.S at low or high dose, single or two shots; several received placebo; per-sample allocation not given. After the first vaccine or placebo injection, samples were drawn on day 63.

The input for sequencing was peripheral blood, taken in a trial of Ad26.COV2.S vaccine versus placebo. The chain links TRBV10-3 to TRBJ1-6; 9 bases are a match to TRBD1. The origin of this receptor is a person aged 18 to 59 who received the Ad26.COV2.S COVID-19 vaccine or a placebo. The CDR3 loop is CATLQGASYNSPLHF. CDR3 nucleotides: TGTGCCACCTTACAGGGGGCATCCTATAATTCACCCCTCCACTTT.